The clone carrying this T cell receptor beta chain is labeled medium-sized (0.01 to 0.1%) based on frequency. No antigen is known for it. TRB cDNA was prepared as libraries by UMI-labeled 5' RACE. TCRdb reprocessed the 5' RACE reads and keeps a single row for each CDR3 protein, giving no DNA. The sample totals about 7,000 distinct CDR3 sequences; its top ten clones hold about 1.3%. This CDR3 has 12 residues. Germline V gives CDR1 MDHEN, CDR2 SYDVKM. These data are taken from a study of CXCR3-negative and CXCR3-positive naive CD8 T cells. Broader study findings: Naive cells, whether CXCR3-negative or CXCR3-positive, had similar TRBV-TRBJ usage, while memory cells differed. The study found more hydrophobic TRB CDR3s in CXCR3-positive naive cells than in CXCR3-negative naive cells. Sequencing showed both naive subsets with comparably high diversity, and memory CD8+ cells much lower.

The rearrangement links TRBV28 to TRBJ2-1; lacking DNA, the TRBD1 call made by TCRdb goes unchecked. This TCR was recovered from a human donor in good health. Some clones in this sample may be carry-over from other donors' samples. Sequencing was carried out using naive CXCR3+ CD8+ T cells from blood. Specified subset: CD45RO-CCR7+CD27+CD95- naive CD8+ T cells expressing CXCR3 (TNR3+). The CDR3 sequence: CASSLFRGEQFF.